Given below is one T cell receptor beta chain in context. What it binds is not known. Germline V gene sequence: CDR1 SGHNT, CDR2 YYREEE (reference sequence). Trimming cost V 3 bases and J 1 base; bases outside gene matches: 7. The CDR3 runs to 15 residues. PCR amplification relied on 60 Vbeta primers (plus 13 Jbeta primers). Measured with immunoSEQ multiplex PCR; TCRdb has only the in-frame clones, and not every one. The sample consists of 150,000 to 200,000 clones, 84% of them appearing once. These data are taken from a study of cytomegalovirus exposure and HLA in healthy donors. Whole-study context: From HLA-typed donors, an early data release held 70 million to 100 million unique TCRs.

Study observations and caveats: Several of the most significant clusters appeared linked to common viral pathogens, based on a later analysis. Specificity for CMV antigens was confirmed in vitro for a few of the CMV-associated chains.

The chain employs TRBV5-4 and TRBJ2-7, with TRBD1 identical over 7 bases. The clonotype originates from a boy aged 5 to 17 in good health and CMV-seronegative. The sample taken for sequencing was PBMCs. The chain's CDR3 is CASSSPGQYSYEQYF. The CDR3 DNA follows: TGTGCCAGCAGCTCCCCGGGACAGTATTCCTACGAGCAGTACTTC.